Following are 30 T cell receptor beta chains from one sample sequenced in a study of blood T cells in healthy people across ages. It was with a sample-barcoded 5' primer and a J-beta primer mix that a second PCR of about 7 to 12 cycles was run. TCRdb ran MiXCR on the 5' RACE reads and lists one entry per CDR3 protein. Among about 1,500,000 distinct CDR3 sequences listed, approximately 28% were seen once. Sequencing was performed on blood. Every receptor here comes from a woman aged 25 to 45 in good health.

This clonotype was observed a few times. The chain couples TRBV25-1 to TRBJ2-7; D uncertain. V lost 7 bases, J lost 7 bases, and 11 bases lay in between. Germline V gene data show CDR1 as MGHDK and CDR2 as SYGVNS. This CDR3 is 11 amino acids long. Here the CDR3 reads CASTGLWEQYF. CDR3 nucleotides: TGTGCCAGCACTGGTCTTTGGGAGCAGTACTTC.

This CDR3 is CASSFQGSGFTDTQYF. The CDR3 DNA follows: TGTGCCAGCAGCTTCCAGGGTAGCGGATTCACAGATACGCAGTATTTT. The V gene is TRBV7-2, the J gene TRBJ2-3; possible D gene TRBD2, 6 bases. Trimming pared 3 bases from V and 2 bases from J, leaving 15 bases between. Germline CDR1 SGHTA, CDR2 FQGNSA. The CDR3 consists of 16 residues.

The CDR3 region is CASSFPDVNQPQHF. Written as DNA, the CDR3 is TGTGCCAGCAGCTTCCCCGACGTGAATCAGCCCCAGCATTTT. V and J are TRBV7-9 and TRBJ1-5; D ambiguous. The CDR3 is made up of 14 amino acids. V lost 3 bases and J 4 bases, leaving 10 bases between the germline ends. Germline V CDR1 and CDR2: SEHNR, FQNEAQ (reference sequence).

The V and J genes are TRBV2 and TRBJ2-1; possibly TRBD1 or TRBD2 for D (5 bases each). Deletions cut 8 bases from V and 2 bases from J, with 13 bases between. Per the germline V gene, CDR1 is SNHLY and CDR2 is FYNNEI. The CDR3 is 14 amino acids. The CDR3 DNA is TGTGCCAGCCTGACGGGGCCTGCCTACAATGAGCAGTTCTTC. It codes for CASLTGPAYNEQFF.

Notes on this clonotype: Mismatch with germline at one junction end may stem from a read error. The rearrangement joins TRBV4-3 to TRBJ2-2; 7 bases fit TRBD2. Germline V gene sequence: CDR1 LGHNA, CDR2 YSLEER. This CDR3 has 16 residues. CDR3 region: CASSPGGSGNTGERFF. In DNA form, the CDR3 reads TGCGCCAGCAGCCCAGGCGGAAGCGGGAACACCGGGGAGCGGTTTTTT.

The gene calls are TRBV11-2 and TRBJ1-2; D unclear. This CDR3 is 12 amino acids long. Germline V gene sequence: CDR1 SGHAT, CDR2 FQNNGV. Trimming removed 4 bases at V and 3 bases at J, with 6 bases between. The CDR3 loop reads CASSYEYYGYTF. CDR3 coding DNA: TGTGCCAGCAGCTACGAATACTATGGCTACACCTTC.

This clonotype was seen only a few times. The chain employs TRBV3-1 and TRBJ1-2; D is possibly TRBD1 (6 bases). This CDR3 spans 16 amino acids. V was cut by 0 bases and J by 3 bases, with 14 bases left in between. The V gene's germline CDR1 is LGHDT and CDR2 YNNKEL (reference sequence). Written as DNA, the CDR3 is TGTGCCAGCAGCCAAGAAAAGCGGGGGCATGACTATGGCTACACCTTC. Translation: CASSQEKRGHDYGYTF.

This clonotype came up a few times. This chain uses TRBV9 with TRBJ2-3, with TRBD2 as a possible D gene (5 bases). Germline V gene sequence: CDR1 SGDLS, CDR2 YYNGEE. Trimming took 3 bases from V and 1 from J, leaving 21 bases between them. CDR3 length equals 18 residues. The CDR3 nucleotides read TGTGCCAGCAGCGCCCGCCCAGAACTGCAGCGGCGCACAGATACGCAGTATTTT. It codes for CASSARPELQRRTDTQYF. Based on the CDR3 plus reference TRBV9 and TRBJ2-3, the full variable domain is DSGVTQTPKHLITATGQRVTLRCSPRSGDLSVYWYQQSLDQGLQFLIQYYNGEERAKGNILERFSAQQFPDLHSELNLSSLELGDSALYFCASSARPELQRRTDTQYFGPGTRLTVL.

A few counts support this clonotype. CDR3 sequence: CASSSGQRWETQYF. CDR3 nucleotide sequence: TGCGCCAGCAGCTCGGGACAACGGTGGGAGACCCAGTACTTC. V and J are TRBV5-1 and TRBJ2-5, with D perhaps TRBD1 (6 bases). Germline V gene sequence: CDR1 SGHRS, CDR2 YFSETQ. The CDR3 spans 14 residues. The V end was cut by 3 bases, the J end by 5 bases, with 14 bases between.

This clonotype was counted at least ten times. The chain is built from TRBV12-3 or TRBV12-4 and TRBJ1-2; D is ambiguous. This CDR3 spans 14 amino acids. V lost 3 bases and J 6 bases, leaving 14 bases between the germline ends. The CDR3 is CASSLYLEADGYTF. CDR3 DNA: TGTGCCAGCAGTTTGTATTTAGAGGCCGATGGCTACACCTTC.

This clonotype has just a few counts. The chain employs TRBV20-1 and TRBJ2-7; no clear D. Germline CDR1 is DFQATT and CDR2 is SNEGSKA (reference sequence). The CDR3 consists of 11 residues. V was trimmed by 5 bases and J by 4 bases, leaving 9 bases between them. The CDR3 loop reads CSASHGYEQYF. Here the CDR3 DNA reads TGCAGTGCTTCCCACGGGTACGAGCAGTACTTC.

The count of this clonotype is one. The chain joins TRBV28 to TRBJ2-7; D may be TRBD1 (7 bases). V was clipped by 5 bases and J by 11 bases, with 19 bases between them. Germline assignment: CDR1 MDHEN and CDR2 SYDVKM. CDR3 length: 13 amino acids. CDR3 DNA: TGTGCCAGCAGTCCCAGGGGGAGGCCCCCGGAGTACTTC. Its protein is CASSPRGRPPEYF.

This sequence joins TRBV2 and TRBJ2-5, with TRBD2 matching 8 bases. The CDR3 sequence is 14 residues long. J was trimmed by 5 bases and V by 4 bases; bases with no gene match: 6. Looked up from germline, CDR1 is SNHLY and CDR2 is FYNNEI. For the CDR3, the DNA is TGTGCCAGCAGTGCAGCGGGAGTTCGGGAGACCCAGTACTTC. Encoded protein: CASSAAGVRETQYF.

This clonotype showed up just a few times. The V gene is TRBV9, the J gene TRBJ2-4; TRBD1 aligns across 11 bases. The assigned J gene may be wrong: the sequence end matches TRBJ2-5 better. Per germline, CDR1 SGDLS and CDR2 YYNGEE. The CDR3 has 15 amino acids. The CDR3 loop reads CASSTGQGAFETQYF. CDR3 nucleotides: TGTGCCAGCAGCACCGGACAGGGGGCGTTTGAGACCCAGTACTTC.

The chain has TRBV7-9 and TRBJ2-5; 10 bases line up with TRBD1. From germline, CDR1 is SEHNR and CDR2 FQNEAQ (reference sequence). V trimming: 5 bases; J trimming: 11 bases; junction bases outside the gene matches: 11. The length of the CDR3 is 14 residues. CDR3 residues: CASSHWDRGNEQYF. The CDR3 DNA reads TGTGCCAGCAGCCACTGGGACAGGGGAAATGAGCAGTACTTC.

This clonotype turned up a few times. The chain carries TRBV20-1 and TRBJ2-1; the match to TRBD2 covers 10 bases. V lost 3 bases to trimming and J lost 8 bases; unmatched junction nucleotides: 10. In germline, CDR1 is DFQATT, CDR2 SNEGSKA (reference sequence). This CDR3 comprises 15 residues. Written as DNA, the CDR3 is TGCAGTGCTAGGGACAGCGGGGGGGCCCCGGATGAGCAGTTCTTC. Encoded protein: CSARDSGGAPDEQFF.

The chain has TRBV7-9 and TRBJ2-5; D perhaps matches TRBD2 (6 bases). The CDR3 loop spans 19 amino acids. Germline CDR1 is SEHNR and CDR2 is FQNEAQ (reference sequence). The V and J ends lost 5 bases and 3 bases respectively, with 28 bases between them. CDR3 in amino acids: CASSPSAQVDRSYKETQYF. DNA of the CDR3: TGTGCCAGCAGCCCTAGCGCGCAGGTCGATCGGAGCTATAAAGAGACCCAGTACTTC.

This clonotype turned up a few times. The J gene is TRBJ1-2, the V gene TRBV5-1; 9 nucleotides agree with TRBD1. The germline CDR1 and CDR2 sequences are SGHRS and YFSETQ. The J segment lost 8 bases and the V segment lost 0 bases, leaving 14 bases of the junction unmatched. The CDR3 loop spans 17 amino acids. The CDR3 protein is CASSLAGQGITGGGYTF. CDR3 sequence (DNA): TGCGCCAGCAGCTTGGCGGGACAGGGTATAACTGGCGGCGGCTACACCTTC. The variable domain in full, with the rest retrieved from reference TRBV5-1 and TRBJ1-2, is KAGVTQTPRYLIKTRGQQVTLSCSPISGHRSVSWYQQTPGQGLQFLFEYFSETQRNKGNFPGRFSGRQFSNSRSEMNVSTLELGDSALYLCASSLAGQGITGGGYTFGSGTRLTVV.

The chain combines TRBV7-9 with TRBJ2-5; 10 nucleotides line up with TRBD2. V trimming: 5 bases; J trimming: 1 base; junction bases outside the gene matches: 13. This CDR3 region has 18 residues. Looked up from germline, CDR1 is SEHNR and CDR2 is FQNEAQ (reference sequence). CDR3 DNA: TGTGCCAGCAGCCACCCTACTGGACTAGCGGTGGCCCAAGAGACCCAGTACTTC. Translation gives CASSHPTGLAVAQETQYF.

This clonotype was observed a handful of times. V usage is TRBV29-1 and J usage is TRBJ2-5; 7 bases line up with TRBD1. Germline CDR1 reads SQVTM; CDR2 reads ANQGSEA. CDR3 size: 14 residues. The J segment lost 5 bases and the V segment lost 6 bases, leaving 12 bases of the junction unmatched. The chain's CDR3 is CSVPTGLAQETQYF. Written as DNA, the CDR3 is TGCAGCGTCCCGACAGGGTTGGCCCAGGAGACCCAGTACTTC.

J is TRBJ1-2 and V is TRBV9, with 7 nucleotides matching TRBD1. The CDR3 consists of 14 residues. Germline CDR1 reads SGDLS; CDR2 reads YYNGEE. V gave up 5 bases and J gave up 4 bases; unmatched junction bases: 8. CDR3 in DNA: TGTGCCAGCAGGGGGACAGCCCTACTCTATGGCTACACCTTC. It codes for CASRGTALLYGYTF.

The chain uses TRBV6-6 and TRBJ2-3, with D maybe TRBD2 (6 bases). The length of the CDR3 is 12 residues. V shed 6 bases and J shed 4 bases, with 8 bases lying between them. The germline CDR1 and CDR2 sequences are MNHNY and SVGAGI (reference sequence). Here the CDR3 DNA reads TGTGCCAGCAGGCTAGCGTCAGATACGCAGTATTTT. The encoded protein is CASRLASDTQYF.

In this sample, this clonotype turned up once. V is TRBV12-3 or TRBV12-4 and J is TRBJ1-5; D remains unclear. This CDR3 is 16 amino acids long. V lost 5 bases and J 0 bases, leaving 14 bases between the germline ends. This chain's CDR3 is CASSLGRQNSNQPQHF. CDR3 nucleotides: TGTGCCAGCAGTCTCGGACGGCAAAATAGCAATCAGCCCCAGCATTTT.

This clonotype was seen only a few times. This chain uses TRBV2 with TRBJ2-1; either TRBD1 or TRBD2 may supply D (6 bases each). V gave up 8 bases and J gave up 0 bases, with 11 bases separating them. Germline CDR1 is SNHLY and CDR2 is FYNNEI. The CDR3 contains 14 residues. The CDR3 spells CASVRGPSYNEQFF. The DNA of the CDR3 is TGTGCCAGCGTCCGGGGGCCCTCCTACAATGAGCAGTTCTTC. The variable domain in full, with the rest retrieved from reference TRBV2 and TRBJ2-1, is EPEVTQTPSHQVTQMGQEVILRCVPISNHLYFYWYRQILGQKVEFLVSFYNNEISEKSEIFDDQFSVERPDGSNFTLKIRSTKLEDSAMYFCASVRGPSYNEQFFGPGTRLTVL.

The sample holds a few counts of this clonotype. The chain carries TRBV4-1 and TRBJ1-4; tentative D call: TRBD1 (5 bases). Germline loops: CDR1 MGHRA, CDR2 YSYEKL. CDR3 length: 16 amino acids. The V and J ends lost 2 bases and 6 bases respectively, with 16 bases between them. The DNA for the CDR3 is TGCGCCAGCAGCCAACATAGTTTGGCGGGGGATGAAAAACTGTTTTTT. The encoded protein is CASSQHSLAGDEKLFF.

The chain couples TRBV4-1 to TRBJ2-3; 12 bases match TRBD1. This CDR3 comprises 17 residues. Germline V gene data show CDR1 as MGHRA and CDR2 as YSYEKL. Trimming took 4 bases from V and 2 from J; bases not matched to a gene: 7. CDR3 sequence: CASSLTTGQGATDTQYF. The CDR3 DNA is TGCGCCAGCAGCCTCACAACGGGACAGGGGGCCACAGATACGCAGTATTTT.

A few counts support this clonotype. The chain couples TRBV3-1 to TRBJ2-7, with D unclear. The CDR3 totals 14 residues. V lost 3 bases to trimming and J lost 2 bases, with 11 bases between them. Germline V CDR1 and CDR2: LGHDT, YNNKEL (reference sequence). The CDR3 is CASSHDAVPYEQYF. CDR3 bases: TGTGCCAGCAGCCATGATGCGGTCCCCTACGAGCAGTACTTC.

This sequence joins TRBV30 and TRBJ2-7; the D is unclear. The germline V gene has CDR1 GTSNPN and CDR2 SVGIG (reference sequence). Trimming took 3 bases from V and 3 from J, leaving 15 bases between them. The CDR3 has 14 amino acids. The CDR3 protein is CAWSPTRRIYEQYF. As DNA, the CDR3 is TGTGCCTGGAGCCCAACCAGACGGATCTACGAGCAGTACTTC.

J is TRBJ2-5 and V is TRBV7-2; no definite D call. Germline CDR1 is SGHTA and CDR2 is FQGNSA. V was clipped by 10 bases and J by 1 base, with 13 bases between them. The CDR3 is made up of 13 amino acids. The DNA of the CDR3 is TGTGCCACCGGCCCGTGGGGCCAAGAGACCCAGTACTTC. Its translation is CATGPWGQETQYF.

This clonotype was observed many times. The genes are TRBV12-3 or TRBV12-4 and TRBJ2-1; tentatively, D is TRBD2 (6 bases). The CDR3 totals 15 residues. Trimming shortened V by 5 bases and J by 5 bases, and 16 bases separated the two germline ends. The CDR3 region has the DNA TGTGCCAGCAGTGGGGGAGGTAATGGCCACAATGAGCAGTTCTTC. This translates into CASSGGGNGHNEQFF.